This record concerns one TCR beta chain sequence. From germline, CDR1 is LGHDT and CDR2 YNNKEL (reference sequence). Trimming removed 10 bases at V and 4 bases at J, with 20 bases between. CDR3 length: 14 residues. This sample was taken from a study of blood T cell repertoires in COVID-19. The method was immunoSEQ multiplex PCR; TCRdb's version includes in-frame clones alone and lacks a portion of them. This repertoire shows 140,000 or so clones, 80% to 90% found once; its top ten account for roughly 3.5%. Membership in each cohort depended on participant-reported clinical history. The gene calls are TRBV3-1 (or the pseudogene TRBV3-2) and TRBJ2-7; D may be TRBD1 (6 bases). Material for sequencing was PBMCs or T cells enriched from blood (not recorded which). The receptor comes from a woman aged 50 to 65 with acute COVID-19. The CDR3 spells CATGTGLSVYEQYF. The CDR3 region has the DNA TGTGCCACCGGAACAGGGTTAAGCGTATACGAGCAGTACTTC.